This record covers a single TCR beta chain. Generated by immunoSEQ multiplex PCR, the TCRdb table keeps only in-frame clones and is missing some. The sample holds roughly 100,000 clones, 84% seen once. The sample originates from a study of blood T cell repertoires in COVID-19. About the study: There were acute and convalescent COVID-19 samples, and they came from the United States, Italy and Spain.

Germline V CDR1 and CDR2: MNHNY, SVGAGI (reference sequence). The CDR3 has 14 residues. Trimming pared 8 bases from V and 5 bases from J, leaving 16 bases between. This chain connects TRBV6-6 to TRBJ2-1, with D perhaps matching TRBD1 (6 bases). The receptor's source is a man between 65 and 85 years old with active or convalescent COVID-19. The sample taken for sequencing was peripheral blood. The CDR3 spells CASSMGTSNNEQFF. CDR3 nucleotide sequence: TGTGCCAGCTCCATGGGGACATCGAACAATGAGCAGTTCTTC.